The TCR beta chain under discussion was sequenced for a study of blood T cell repertoires in COVID-19 (dated by TCRdb to 2019 to 2021). For context, the study as a whole: Samples from collaborators originated in the United States, Italy and Spain and spanned both the acute and convalescent phases of COVID-19. The prospective study material was composed of cDNA or gDNA derived from T cells, B-cell-depleted T cells, or PBMCs. Subjects who had been exposed to COVID-19, were actively infected with it, or had recovered from it provided the deeply sampled blood TCRbeta repertoires that made up the dataset. The repertoires were released in a freely available public database intended as a resource for research on the immune response to SARS-CoV-2. Samples came from the ongoing ImmuneRACE study (first 160 participants) plus 1,254 subjects from 6 global collaborators. The sample metadata nearly always contained a de-identified subject ID, COVID-19 status, age in years and sex. HLA class I and class II types, where available, came from metadata supplied by the sample provider rather than from assay-based typing.

The immunoSEQ Assay, a bias-controlled multiplex PCR, was used to amplify TCRbeta CDR3 regions from genomic DNA. Regarding the original processing steps: Within the assay, amplification of reference gene primers was used to estimate how many nucleated cells each sample contained. To quantify the absolute abundance of each unique TCRbeta CDR3 rearrangement, sequence reads were collapsed and filtered. For each sample, productive Simpson clonality was calculated by taking the square root of Simpson's diversity index across productive rearrangements. Drawn from immuneACCESS, this table holds only the in-frame rearrangements with V and J called that TCRdb kept. Clones are partly lost; checked studies trace under half to an unresolved V gene and leave the rest unexplained. Clone size and the V and J calls come from that table; the DNA yielded D and trimming. The sample contains fewer than 100,000 clones, 82% of them found a single time. Under 35% of the sample goes to the ten largest clones.

On this clone: Its antigen is currently not known. Base-call qualities are not available, and no considerably larger clone is one nucleotide away. Other DNA sequences in the same sample also yield this CDR3.

The CDR3 starts with the cysteine, ends with the phenylalanine, and has 13 residues. Kept here is only the CDR3 DNA, which spans 39 bases and is read in frame from base 1. Via the germline V gene (reference sequence), CDR1 is LNHNV and CDR2 YYDKDF. Between the V and J ends, shortened by 0 bases and 6 bases respectively, the junction contains 8 bases. Summary of the overall study and its limitations: How much clinical and demographic metadata was included differed by source and by participant, and the metadata was provided uncurated.

Each collaborating institution followed its own protocols to collect whole blood in K2EDTA tubes. Collaborator samples were shipped for TCRbeta analysis as frozen whole blood, isolated PBMCs, or DNA extracted from either sample type. This receptor was obtained from a human donor in a cohort sampled during active COVID-19. Sequencing was carried out using peripheral blood. The V gene is TRBV15 and the J gene is TRBJ1-2; TRBD1 is a weak D gene call, 5 bases matching. Here is the DNA: TGTGCCACCAGCAGAGAGGAAGGGGATGGCTACACCTTC. Translated, this is CATSREEGDGYTF.